These 21 T cell receptor beta chains originate from one sample sequenced in a study of T cell changes during pregnancy in multiple sclerosis. Data came from immunoSEQ multiplex PCR; TCRdb stores just in-frame clones and leaves some out. This repertoire shows fewer than 55,000 clones, roughly 90% found once; its top ten account for around 4.7%. This sample comprised peripheral blood, obtained in the second trimester of pregnancy. The origin of the receptors is a female donor in good health, enrolled as a control in a pregnancy study.

The V and J genes are TRBV30 and TRBJ1-1, with 7 bases aligning to TRBD1. The germline V gene has CDR1 GTSNPN and CDR2 SVGIG (reference sequence). With 5 bases clipped from V and 6 bases from J, the junction kept 6 bases outside the gene matches. The CDR3 length is 12 residues. This chain's CDR3 is CAWAGGYAEAFF. In DNA form, the CDR3 reads TGTGCCTGGGCAGGGGGGTACGCTGAAGCTTTCTTT.

This chain connects TRBV4-3 to TRBJ1-2; no reliable D call. Germline CDR1 reads LGHNA; CDR2 reads YSLEER. Trimming removed 4 bases from V and 5 bases from J, with 20 bases in between. The CDR3 sequence is 16 residues long. CDR3: CASSPSYGLIPYGYTF. DNA of the CDR3: TGCGCCAGCAGCCCCTCCTACGGACTTATACCATATGGCTACACCTTC.

J is TRBJ2-7 and V is TRBV7-9; D is unclear. Trimming left V 3 bases short and J 2 bases short, with 2 bases between. CDR3 length: 11 residues. CDR1 is SEHNR, CDR2 FQNEAQ, per germline (reference sequence). DNA of the CDR3: TGTGCCAGCAGCTTTACCTACGAGCAGTACTTC. Protein: CASSFTYEQYF. Full variable domain (rest looked up from reference TRBV7-9 and TRBJ2-7): DTGVSQNPRHKITKRGQNVTFRCDPISEHNRLYWYRQTLGQGPEFLTYFQNEAQLEKSRLLSDRFSAERPKGSFSTLEIQRTEQGDSAMYLCASSFTYEQYFGPGTRLTVT.

The chain carries TRBV6-1 and TRBJ2-2; the D gene is possibly TRBD2 (5 bases). Germline CDR1 MNHNS, CDR2 SASEGT. CDR3 length equals 16 residues. Trimming took 2 bases from V and 3 from J, leaving 13 bases between them. The chain's CDR3 is CASSERSGLHTGELFF. The CDR3, as DNA: TGTGCCAGCAGTGAACGGTCTGGACTGCACACCGGGGAGCTGTTTTTT.

This clone is a singleton in its sample. The chain combines TRBV18 with TRBJ2-1, with D maybe TRBD2 (6 bases). V lost 3 bases and J 10 bases, leaving 10 bases between the germline ends. This CDR3 has 12 amino acids. From germline, CDR1 is KGHSH and CDR2 LQKENI. The CDR3 spells CASSPRTNEQFF. CDR3 DNA sequence: TGTGCCAGCTCACCCCGGACTAACGAGCAGTTCTTC.

The V gene is TRBV5-8, the J gene TRBJ1-1; D is perhaps TRBD1 (6 bases). The V and J ends lost 4 bases and 0 bases respectively, with 16 bases between them. The CDR3 contains 16 residues. CDR1 and CDR2 from the germline V gene are SGHTS and YDEGEE. The CDR3 reads CASSLGADRLNTEAFF. The CDR3 bases are TGTGCCAGCAGCCTCGGCGCGGACAGATTGAACACTGAAGCTTTCTTT.

V and J are TRBV11-3 and TRBJ2-7; tentatively, D is TRBD1 (6 bases). The germline CDR1 and CDR2 sequences are SGHNT and YENEEA. This CDR3 comprises 13 residues. V lost 3 bases and J 2 bases, leaving 8 bases between the germline ends. The CDR3 bases are TGTGCCAGCAGCTTTAACAGGGCCTACGAGCAGTACTTC. It translates to CASSFNRAYEQYF.

The table lists this clone with many counts. The J gene is TRBJ1-1, the V gene TRBV4-1; a possible D gene is TRBD1 (6 bases). The germline gives CDR1 MGHRA, CDR2 YSYEKL. CDR3 length: 15 residues. Trimming removed 3 bases at V and 5 bases at J, with 16 bases between. CDR3 region: CASSHSGSRGTEAFF. The CDR3 region has the DNA TGCGCCAGCAGCCACTCCGGGTCCAGGGGTACTGAAGCTTTCTTT.

The V call is TRBV4-1, the J call TRBJ1-2; D call uncertain. With 1 base removed from V and 3 bases from J, the gap between germline ends came to 9 bases. Germline V gene sequence: CDR1 MGHRA, CDR2 YSYEKL. The CDR3 loop spans 14 amino acids. The CDR3, as DNA: TGCGCCAGCAGCCAAGGCAGCGGGGACTATGGCTACACCTTC. Amino acids: CASSQGSGDYGYTF.

The CDR3 region is CAWTVGVNTEAFF. In nucleotides, the CDR3 is TGTGCCTGGACTGTAGGGGTGAACACTGAAGCTTTCTTT. This chain links TRBV30 with TRBJ1-1; a possible D gene is TRBD1 (5 bases). From germline, CDR1 is GTSNPN and CDR2 SVGIG (reference sequence). Between the trimmed V and J ends, which lost 4 bases and 0 bases, there was a span of 9 bases. This CDR3 region has 13 residues.

CDR3 sequence reads: CASSLGNRGPSSNQPQHF. The CDR3 bases are TGTGCCAGCAGTTTAGGAAACAGGGGGCCCTCTAGCAATCAGCCCCAGCATTTT. The J gene is TRBJ1-5, the V gene TRBV27; TRBD1 matches 9 bases. CDR3 length: 18 residues. Looked up from germline, CDR1 is MNHEY and CDR2 is SMNVEV (reference sequence). Trimming took 2 bases from V and 0 from J; bases not matched to a gene: 8.

The gene calls are TRBV5-1 and TRBJ2-2; D may be TRBD1 (6 bases). V gave up 5 bases and J gave up 4 bases, with 15 bases separating them. Germline assignment: CDR1 SGHRS and CDR2 YFSETQ. The CDR3 is 15 residues long. The CDR3 spells CASRPGTTGTGELFF. The DNA for the CDR3 is TGCGCCAGCAGACCCGGGACAACGGGCACCGGGGAGCTGTTTTTT.

The chain links TRBV2 to TRBJ2-7, with 8 bases that match TRBD2. Germline CDR1 reads SNHLY; CDR2 reads FYNNEI. The CDR3 runs to 14 residues. Trimming at V came to 6 bases and at J to 4 bases, leaving 8 bases not matched to a gene. The CDR3 region is CASRWSGSRYEQYF. In DNA, the CDR3 is TGTGCCAGCAGGTGGAGCGGGAGTAGGTACGAGCAGTACTTC.

The chain couples TRBV7-2 to TRBJ2-7; perhaps TRBD1 as D (6 bases). The germline V gene has CDR1 SGHTA and CDR2 FQGNSA. Trimming stripped 2 bases from V and 3 bases from J, with 14 bases between. This CDR3 has 15 amino acids. In nucleotides, the CDR3 is TGTGCCAGCAGCTTAAGGGGTACAGGGAGCTACGAGCAGTACTTC. Protein product: CASSLRGTGSYEQYF.

This clone was observed a handful of times. This chain joins TRBV4-1 and TRBJ2-2; TRBD1 matches at 7 bases. The V segment lost 5 bases and the J segment 5 bases; nucleotides outside the gene matches: 5. Germline CDR1 reads MGHRA; CDR2 reads YSYEKL. CDR3 length: 14 amino acids. DNA of the CDR3: TGCGCCAGCAGCTGGAAGACAGGGACCGGGGAGCTGTTTTTT. Its translation is CASSWKTGTGELFF.

The chain employs TRBV5-8 and TRBJ2-1, with 11 bases aligning to TRBD2. The CDR3 is 17 amino acids. Germline CDR1 and CDR2: SGHTS and YDEGEE. V trimming: 3 bases; J trimming: 6 bases; junction bases outside the gene matches: 11. The CDR3 reads CASSSRLAGNPGNEQFF. As DNA, the CDR3 is TGTGCCAGCAGCTCTCGACTAGCGGGAAACCCTGGCAATGAGCAGTTCTTC.

This sequence joins TRBV2 and TRBJ1-2; weak D call: TRBD1 (5 bases). The CDR3 runs to 16 residues. Per the germline V gene, CDR1 is SNHLY and CDR2 is FYNNEI. V was shortened by 7 bases and J by 0 bases, with 18 bases between the two germline ends. CDR3 nucleotide sequence: TGTGCCAGCACCGGCAGGGAAGTGGCAGCTAACTATGGCTACACCTTC. It is translated as CASTGREVAANYGYTF. The entire variable domain, with the rest obtained from reference TRBV2 and TRBJ1-2, is as follows: EPEVTQTPSHQVTQMGQEVILRCVPISNHLYFYWYRQILGQKVEFLVSFYNNEISEKSEIFDDQFSVERPDGSNFTLKIRSTKLEDSAMYFCASTGREVAANYGYTFGSGTRLTVV.

The V gene is TRBV15, the J gene TRBJ2-3, with D hard to call. The CDR3 is 13 residues long. Germline V CDR1 and CDR2: LNHNV, YYDKDF (reference sequence). Trimming cost V 5 bases and J 1 base, with 7 bases left between them. The chain's CDR3 is CATSSGGTDTQYF. CDR3 bases: TGTGCCACCAGCTCTGGAGGCACAGATACGCAGTATTTT.

This chain connects TRBV30 to TRBJ1-4; TRBD1 might be the D (5 bases). Trimming took 3 bases from V and 4 from J, leaving 9 bases between them. This CDR3 is built from 13 residues. Germline loops: CDR1 GTSNPN, CDR2 SVGIG (reference sequence). This CDR3 is CAWSVRVNEKLFF. The CDR3 DNA follows: TGTGCCTGGAGCGTCAGGGTTAATGAAAAACTGTTTTTT.

The chain uses TRBV4-3 and TRBJ1-2, with TRBD1 as a possible D gene (6 bases). The CDR3 is 15 residues long. Trimming shortened V by 0 bases and J by 7 bases, and 15 bases separated the two germline ends. CDR1 and CDR2 (germline): LGHNA, YSLEER. The CDR3 DNA reads TGCGCCAGCAGCCAAGAGTCACAGGGAATTAGTGGCTACACCTTC. This translates into CASSQESQGISGYTF.

The chain couples TRBV5-6 to TRBJ2-3, with 9 nucleotides matching TRBD1. Germline loops: CDR1 SGHDT, CDR2 YYEEEE. This CDR3 has 14 amino acids. V lost 2 bases and J lost 3; bases outside the gene matches: 1. The CDR3 nucleotides are TGTGCCAGCAGCTTACAGGGGGCTACAGATACGCAGTATTTT. Protein: CASSLQGATDTQYF.